The 18 T cell receptor beta chains presented below share a single source sample, sequenced in a study of OX40 agonist ivuxolimab in advanced cancers. TCRdb's table, derived via immunoSEQ multiplex PCR, lists solely in-frame clones and lacks some. The sample comprises about 73,000 clones, approximately 86% of which are singletons, and roughly 8% rests with the top ten. Sequencing was performed on CD4+ or CD8+ T cells sorted from blood, taken in a trial of the OX40 agonist ivuxolimab. These receptors were taken from an adult with an advanced solid tumor such as melanoma, head and neck, liver or kidney cancer.

This clone was recorded a few times. The V call is TRBV7-7, the J call TRBJ1-6; no firm D call. Germline V CDR1 and CDR2: SSHAT, FNYEAQ (reference sequence). Trimming stripped 2 bases from V and 4 bases from J, with 3 bases between. The CDR3 runs 13 residues. CDR3 DNA sequence: TGTGCCAGCAGCTTACAGTATAATTCACCCCTCCACTTT. This sequence encodes CASSLQYNSPLHF.

The chain links TRBV5-1 to TRBJ2-1; a possible D gene is TRBD2 (6 bases). Germline V lookup: CDR1 SGHRS, CDR2 YFSETQ. This CDR3 is built from 15 residues. Trimming shortened V by 0 bases and J by 1 base, and 8 bases separated the two germline ends. As DNA, the CDR3 is TGCGCCAGCAGCTTGGACGGGGGTTCCTACAATGAGCAGTTCTTC. Amino acids: CASSLDGGSYNEQFF.

This chain uses TRBV4-1 with TRBJ2-5; 11 nucleotides line up with TRBD2. The CDR3 totals 15 residues. The junction had 9 bases not matched to a gene; V was cut back by 8 bases and J by 4 bases. CDR1 and CDR2 (germline): MGHRA, YSYEKL. Written as DNA, the CDR3 is TGCGCCAGCCAAACTAGCGGGGGAACAGGAGAGACCCAGTACTTC. It yields the protein CASQTSGGTGETQYF.

This chain links TRBV7-2 with TRBJ2-3; the D is unclear. CDR3 length equals 15 residues. V was cut by 2 bases and J by 1 base, with 10 bases left in between. Per the germline V gene, CDR1 is SGHTA and CDR2 is FQGNSA. Here the CDR3 reads CASSLSVPGTDTQYF. The DNA of the CDR3 is TGTGCCAGCAGCTTATCTGTACCTGGCACAGATACGCAGTATTTT.

The chain combines TRBV6-6 with TRBJ2-5, with D unresolved. From germline, CDR1 is MNHNY and CDR2 SVGAGI (reference sequence). The CDR3 runs to 15 residues. V gave up 2 bases and J gave up 6 bases, with 16 bases separating them. CDR3 bases: TGTGCCAGCAGTTACGGTACGGGTATTAGGAAGACCCAGTACTTC. It specifies CASSYGTGIRKTQYF.

The chain is built from TRBV28 and TRBJ1-5; D is undetermined. The germline V gene has CDR1 MDHEN and CDR2 SYDVKM. The V and J ends lost 6 bases and 3 bases respectively, with 12 bases between them. The CDR3 sequence is 14 residues long. CDR3 bases: TGTGCCAGCAGCCTTAATGGCAACAATCAGCCCCAGCATTTT. Its protein is CASSLNGNNQPQHF. Full variable domain (outside the CDR3, taken from reference TRBV28 and TRBJ1-5): DVKVTQSSRYLVKRTGEKVFLECVQDMDHENMFWYRQDPGLGLRLIYFSYDVKMKEKGDIPEGYSVSREKKERFSLILESASTNQTSMYLCASSLNGNNQPQHFGDGTRLSIL.

V is TRBV5-1 and J is TRBJ2-5, with D possibly TRBD1 on 6 matching bases. The CDR3 totals 14 residues. Germline V CDR1 and CDR2: SGHRS, YFSETQ. Trimming took 2 bases from V and 3 from J, leaving 11 bases between them. The CDR3 is CASSLNTGKETQYF. As DNA, the CDR3 is TGCGCCAGCAGCTTAAACACAGGGAAAGAGACCCAGTACTTC.

V is TRBV7-3 and J is TRBJ1-2; D is ambiguous. V was trimmed by 5 bases and J by 8 bases, leaving 15 bases between them. The length of the CDR3 is 13 residues. Germline CDR1 SGHTA, CDR2 FQGTGA. The CDR3 DNA reads as TGTGCCAGCAGCCCCCAAAGCCTGAGGGGCTACACCTTC. It translates to CASSPQSLRGYTF. Full variable domain (outside the CDR3, taken from reference TRBV7-3 and TRBJ1-2): GAGVSQTPSNKVTEKGKYVELRCDPISGHTALYWYRQSLGQGPEFLIYFQGTGAADDSGLPNDRFFAVRPEGSVSTLKIQRTERGDSAVYLCASSPQSLRGYTFGSGTRLTVV.

The rearrangement uses TRBV27 and TRBJ2-1; D gene uncertain. Trimming removed 7 bases at V and 4 bases at J, with 17 bases between. Germline V gene data show CDR1 as MNHEY and CDR2 as SMNVEV (reference sequence). The CDR3 is 15 amino acids. The CDR3 region has the DNA TGTGCCAGCATCCCCCGCCTGCAGGTGTACAATGAGCAGTTCTTC. Residues: CASIPRLQVYNEQFF.

The rearrangement uses TRBV5-1 and TRBJ2-1; D is ambiguous. The V gene lost 5 bases and the J gene lost 0 bases, with 12 bases spanning the gap. The CDR3 covers 15 residues. In germline, CDR1 is SGHRS, CDR2 YFSETQ. The DNA of the CDR3 is TGCGCCAGCAGTGAGGAGCTTAGCTCCTACAATGAGCAGTTCTTC. Translated, it gives CASSEELSSYNEQFF.

V is TRBV7-8 and J is TRBJ1-2, with 7 positions matching TRBD1. The junction had 11 bases not matched to a gene; V was cut back by 5 bases and J by 8 bases. In germline, CDR1 is SGHVS, CDR2 FQNEAQ. The CDR3 contains 14 residues. This CDR3 is CASSPRTGHGGYTF. The CDR3 bases are TGTGCCAGCAGCCCCCGGACAGGCCATGGGGGCTACACCTTC.

The rearrangement links TRBV27 to TRBJ1-1; 10 bases map to TRBD1. V trimming: 6 bases; J trimming: 4 bases; junction bases outside the gene matches: 11. The V gene's germline CDR1 is MNHEY and CDR2 SMNVEV (reference sequence). The CDR3 is 16 residues long. CDR3 sequence reads: CASSRLLRDRGTEAFF. Here the CDR3 DNA reads TGTGCCAGCAGCCGCCTCCTCCGGGACAGGGGCACTGAAGCTTTCTTT.

The chain has TRBV10-1 and TRBJ1-1, with 8 nucleotides matching TRBD1. J lost 7 bases, V lost 3 bases, and 4 bases had no gene match. Germline lookup yields CDR1 WNHNN and CDR2 SYGVQD (reference sequence). The CDR3 consists of 13 residues. CDR3 sequence reads: CASSEPGGREAFF. The CDR3 region has the DNA TGCGCCAGCAGTGAACCAGGGGGCCGTGAAGCTTTCTTT.

This clone was observed a single time. The chain carries TRBV28 and TRBJ1-2; D ambiguous. CDR1 is MDHEN and CDR2 is SYDVKM in the germline V gene. V dropped 5 bases and J dropped 11 bases, with 15 bases sitting between them. There are 12 residues in the CDR3. DNA for the CDR3: TGTGCCAGCAGTCCCCTCAACGACAATTACACCTTC. Protein sequence: CASSPLNDNYTF.

In nucleotides, the CDR3 is TGTGCCAGCAGTTTATCTGTCGGCCCCCCCTACGAGCAGTACTTC. Its translation: CASSLSVGPPYEQYF. The chain recombines TRBV27 with TRBJ2-7, with D hard to call. CDR3 length equals 15 residues. The ends were cut back, 0 bases at V and 2 bases at J, with 11 bases in the middle. Germline V CDR1 and CDR2: MNHEY, SMNVEV (reference sequence).

V usage is TRBV6-5 and J usage is TRBJ1-5; 10 nucleotides line up with TRBD1. There are 15 residues in the CDR3. The V segment lost 6 bases and the J segment 3 bases; nucleotides outside the gene matches: 5. Germline-derived CDR1 and CDR2 are MNHEY and SVGAGI. The CDR3 loop reads CASRGTGDYNQPQHF. Here the CDR3 DNA reads TGTGCCAGCAGAGGGACAGGGGACTACAATCAGCCCCAGCATTTT.

Comment on this clone: In the same sample, other DNA sequences code for this CDR3. The chain uses TRBV5-1 and TRBJ1-1; D unresolved. Trimming removed 0 bases from V and 0 bases from J, with 3 bases in between. Germline CDR1 reads SGHRS; CDR2 reads YFSETQ. The length of the CDR3 is 13 residues. The CDR3 DNA follows: TGCGCCAGCAGCTTGGGGTTGAACACTGAAGCTTTCTTT. Translating gives CASSLGLNTEAFF.

J is TRBJ1-5 and V is TRBV28; D remains ambiguous. The germline CDR1 and CDR2 sequences are MDHEN and SYDVKM. Deletions cut 3 bases from V and 4 bases from J, with 13 bases between. The CDR3 runs to 15 residues. In DNA, the CDR3 is TGTGCCAGCAGTTTCCTGGTGGCAGCTAATCAGCCCCAGCATTTT. Amino acid sequence: CASSFLVAANQPQHF.